Listed below are T cell receptor beta chains from one sample, sequenced in a study of T cell responses to AZD1222 COVID-19 vaccine. Generated by immunoSEQ multiplex PCR, the TCRdb table keeps only in-frame clones and is missing some. This repertoire shows fewer than 85,000 clones, about 80% found once; its top ten account for 1.3%. Sequencing used peripheral blood, obtained 28 days after the second AZD1222 dose. The source is an adult who received the AZD1222 COVID-19 vaccine. The CDR3 runs from the conserved cysteine through the conserved F or W. D genes are given only for firm matches. The listing skips clone size in some rows; elsewhere it reads once, few, many or a size class.

j_gene: TRBJ2-1
abundance: .
v_gene: TRBV4-1
d_gene: .
CDR3aa: CASSYPYSSGEGDNEQFF
CDR3nt: TGCGCCAGCAGCTACCCTTATAGTAGCGGCGAGGGCGACAATGAGCAGTTCTTC

j_gene: TRBJ1-3
abundance: .
v_gene: TRBV5-5
d_gene: .
CDR3aa: CASSLAVLSGNTIYF
CDR3nt: TGTGCCAGCAGCTTGGCAGTCCTCTCTGGAAACACCATATATTTT

j_gene: TRBJ1-2
abundance: few
v_gene: TRBV6-5
d_gene: .
CDR3aa: CASSYSTVPSYGYTF
CDR3nt: TGTGCCAGCAGTTACTCGACAGTCCCCTCCTATGGCTACACCTTC

j_gene: TRBJ2-1
abundance: .
v_gene: TRBV4-2
d_gene: TRBD1
CDR3aa: CASSSTFDRDNEQFF
CDR3nt: TGTGCCAGCAGCTCAACATTCGACAGGGATAATGAGCAGTTCTTC

j_gene: TRBJ2-3
abundance: few
v_gene: TRBV5-1
d_gene: .
CDR3aa: CASSLAESTDTQYF
CDR3nt: TGCGCCAGCAGCTTGGCGGAGAGCACAGATACGCAGTATTTT

j_gene: TRBJ1-1
abundance: once
v_gene: TRBV9
d_gene: .
CDR3aa: CASSVVPNTEAFF
CDR3nt: TGTGCCAGCAGCGTAGTACCGAACACTGAAGCTTTCTTT

j_gene: TRBJ2-7
abundance: medium-sized
v_gene: TRBV5-1
d_gene: .
CDR3aa: CASSLQGRGSSYEQYF
CDR3nt: TGCGCCAGCAGCTTGCAGGGCAGGGGAAGCTCCTACGAGCAGTACTTC

j_gene: TRBJ1-2
abundance: .
v_gene: TRBV19
d_gene: .
CDR3aa: CASSIGVGSTYGYTF
CDR3nt: TGTGCCAGTAGTATAGGAGTTGGGTCGACGTATGGCTACACCTTC

j_gene: TRBJ2-5
abundance: .
v_gene: TRBV6-2/TRBV6-3
d_gene: TRBD1
CDR3aa: CASSYQGQGARETQYF
CDR3nt: TGTGCCAGCAGTTATCAGGGGCAGGGGGCACGGGAGACCCAGTACTTC

j_gene: TRBJ2-1
abundance: .
v_gene: TRBV7-9
d_gene: .
CDR3aa: CASSYLVQGGYNEQFF
CDR3nt: TGTGCCAGCAGCTATCTTGTCCAGGGGGGTTACAATGAGCAGTTCTTC

j_gene: TRBJ2-7
abundance: .
v_gene: TRBV9
d_gene: .
CDR3aa: CASSSGAGPYEQYF
CDR3nt: TGTGCCAGCAGCTCCGGCGCGGGTCCCTACGAGCAGTACTTC

j_gene: TRBJ1-1
abundance: .
v_gene: TRBV29-1
d_gene: .
CDR3aa: CSVENRATLERVTEAFF
CDR3nt: TGCAGCGTCGAGAACAGGGCAACCTTGGAGAGGGTTACTGAAGCTTTCTTT

j_gene: TRBJ2-7
abundance: .
v_gene: TRBV9
d_gene: .
CDR3aa: CASSVGGREPYEQYF
CDR3nt: TGTGCCAGCAGCGTAGGGGGGCGGGAACCCTACGAGCAGTACTTC

j_gene: TRBJ2-5
abundance: .
v_gene: TRBV11-1
d_gene: .
CDR3aa: CASSLERTRETQYF
CDR3nt: TGTGCCAGCAGCTTGGAGAGGACACGGGAGACCCAGTACTTC

j_gene: TRBJ1-5
abundance: .
v_gene: TRBV2
d_gene: .
CDR3aa: CASTRRLQAGNQPQHF
CDR3nt: TGTGCCAGCACCCGGAGATTACAGGCGGGAAATCAGCCCCAGCATTTT

j_gene: TRBJ2-5
abundance: .
v_gene: TRBV7-3
d_gene: TRBD2
CDR3aa: CASSSAGGGETQYF
CDR3nt: TGTGCCAGCAGCTCAGCGGGAGGAGGGGAGACCCAGTACTTC

j_gene: TRBJ2-5
abundance: once
v_gene: TRBV29-1
d_gene: .
CDR3aa: CSARPGTNHQETQYF
CDR3nt: TGCAGCGCCCGACCCGGGACGAACCACCAAGAGACCCAGTACTTC

j_gene: TRBJ1-6
abundance: .
v_gene: TRBV7-9
d_gene: .
CDR3aa: CASSLGAGETNSPLHF
CDR3nt: TGTGCCAGCAGCTTGGGGGCAGGGGAGACCAATTCACCCCTCCACTTT

j_gene: TRBJ2-2
abundance: .
v_gene: TRBV19
d_gene: .
CDR3aa: CASSMGGPANTGELFF
CDR3nt: TGTGCCAGTAGTATGGGTGGGCCCGCGAACACCGGGGAGCTGTTTTTT

j_gene: TRBJ1-2
abundance: .
v_gene: TRBV3-1/TRBV3-2
d_gene: .
CDR3aa: CASSQSSSGFGYTF
CDR3nt: TGTGCCAGCAGCCAATCCTCATCAGGGTTTGGCTACACCTTC

j_gene: TRBJ2-3
abundance: .
v_gene: TRBV7-3
d_gene: .
CDR3aa: CASSSVQGRADTQYF
CDR3nt: TGTGCCAGCAGCTCTGTCCAAGGAAGGGCAGATACGCAGTATTTT

j_gene: TRBJ2-7
abundance: .
v_gene: TRBV7-2
d_gene: TRBD2
CDR3aa: CASSLATSGNYEQYF
CDR3nt: TGTGCCAGCAGCTTAGCTACTAGCGGGAACTACGAGCAGTACTTC

j_gene: TRBJ2-1
abundance: .
v_gene: TRBV19
d_gene: TRBD2
CDR3aa: CATNRLAGAYNEQFF
CDR3nt: TGTGCCACCAATAGACTAGCGGGAGCTTACAATGAGCAGTTCTTC

j_gene: TRBJ2-3
abundance: .
v_gene: TRBV27
d_gene: TRBD2
CDR3aa: CASSWRTSGTDTQYF
CDR3nt: TGTGCCAGCAGTTGGAGGACTAGCGGCACAGATACGCAGTATTTT

j_gene: TRBJ2-7
abundance: .
v_gene: TRBV28
d_gene: TRBD1
CDR3aa: CASTVTGVYEQYF
CDR3nt: TGTGCCAGCACCGTGACAGGGGTCTACGAGCAGTACTTC

j_gene: TRBJ1-4
abundance: .
v_gene: TRBV7-2
d_gene: .
CDR3aa: CASSLGGTATNEKLFF
CDR3nt: TGTGCCAGCAGCTTAGGGGGCACAGCAACTAATGAAAAACTGTTTTTT

j_gene: TRBJ2-1
abundance: .
v_gene: TRBV7-3
d_gene: TRBD1
CDR3aa: CASSAGQGGYNEQFF
CDR3nt: TGTGCCAGCAGCGCCGGACAGGGGGGCTACAATGAGCAGTTCTTC

j_gene: TRBJ2-5
abundance: .
v_gene: TRBV18
d_gene: TRBD1
CDR3aa: CASSPGTGGETQYF
CDR3nt: TGTGCCAGCTCACCGGGGACAGGGGGAGAGACCCAGTACTTC

j_gene: TRBJ1-4
abundance: .
v_gene: TRBV7-2
d_gene: .
CDR3aa: CASSLDLTNEKLFF
CDR3nt: TGTGCCAGCAGCTTAGATTTAACTAATGAAAAACTGTTTTTT

j_gene: TRBJ2-1
abundance: few
v_gene: TRBV5-4
d_gene: .
CDR3aa: CASSLGLMKDEQFF
CDR3nt: TGTGCCAGCAGCTTGGGATTAATGAAGGATGAGCAGTTCTTC

j_gene: TRBJ1-2
abundance: .
v_gene: TRBV18
d_gene: TRBD1
CDR3aa: CASSLRTGVNYGYTF
CDR3nt: TGTGCCAGCTCACTACGGACAGGGGTTAACTATGGCTACACCTTC

j_gene: TRBJ2-7
abundance: .
v_gene: TRBV4-1
d_gene: .
CDR3aa: CASSQDQSQGREQYF
CDR3nt: TGCGCCAGCAGCCAAGATCAGAGCCAGGGAAGGGAGCAGTACTTC

j_gene: TRBJ2-2
abundance: .
v_gene: TRBV7-3
d_gene: .
CDR3aa: CASSLGPGELFF
CDR3nt: TGTGCCAGCAGCTTAGGGCCCGGGGAGCTGTTTTTT

j_gene: TRBJ2-7
abundance: .
v_gene: TRBV18
d_gene: TRBD1
CDR3aa: CASSPLLGQGRFEQYF
CDR3nt: TGTGCCAGCTCACCCCTCTTGGGACAGGGACGATTCGAGCAGTACTTC

j_gene: TRBJ1-2
abundance: .
v_gene: TRBV7-2
d_gene: .
CDR3aa: CASSLGPPQRLGGYTF
CDR3nt: TGTGCCAGCAGCTTGGGACCGCCTCAGCGCCTTGGGGGCTACACCTTC

j_gene: TRBJ2-7
abundance: .
v_gene: TRBV7-2
d_gene: TRBD2
CDR3aa: CASQGLAGTYEQYF
CDR3nt: TGTGCCAGTCAAGGACTAGCGGGCACCTACGAGCAGTACTTC

j_gene: TRBJ2-3
abundance: .
v_gene: TRBV27
d_gene: .
CDR3aa: CASNSIGGRADTQYF
CDR3nt: TGTGCCAGCAATTCCATAGGAGGCCGGGCAGATACGCAGTATTTT

j_gene: TRBJ1-1
abundance: .
v_gene: TRBV5-1
d_gene: .
CDR3aa: CASRPQGKSEAFF
CDR3nt: TGCGCCAGCAGACCCCAGGGGAAATCCGAAGCTTTCTTT

j_gene: TRBJ1-1
abundance: .
v_gene: TRBV19
d_gene: TRBD1
CDR3aa: CASRNGQAMNTEAFF
CDR3nt: TGTGCCAGTAGGAATGGACAGGCAATGAACACTGAAGCTTTCTTT

j_gene: TRBJ2-1
abundance: .
v_gene: TRBV2
d_gene: .
CDR3aa: CASIRGNSGYNEQFF
CDR3nt: TGTGCCAGCATAAGGGGCAACTCGGGATACAATGAGCAGTTCTTC

j_gene: TRBJ1-5
abundance: .
v_gene: TRBV27
d_gene: .
CDR3aa: CASSFVRGLLSNQPQHF
CDR3nt: TGTGCCAGCAGTTTTGTAAGGGGACTCCTTAGCAATCAGCCCCAGCATTTT

j_gene: TRBJ1-2
abundance: .
v_gene: TRBV27
d_gene: .
CDR3aa: CASSSSNGYGYTF
CDR3nt: TGTGCCAGCAGTTCATCCAATGGCTATGGCTACACCTTC

j_gene: TRBJ2-7
abundance: .
v_gene: TRBV10-3
d_gene: .
CDR3aa: CAISESQAAREISYEQYF
CDR3nt: TGTGCCATCAGTGAGTCCCAAGCGGCCAGGGAAATCTCCTACGAGCAGTACTTC

j_gene: TRBJ1-5
abundance: .
v_gene: TRBV12-3/TRBV12-4
d_gene: .
CDR3aa: CASSFGGYQPQHF
CDR3nt: TGTGCCAGCAGTTTTGGGGGGTATCAGCCCCAGCATTTT

j_gene: TRBJ2-2
abundance: .
v_gene: TRBV5-1
d_gene: .
CDR3aa: CASSARASSNTGELFF
CDR3nt: TGCGCCAGCAGCGCCCGGGCCTCTTCCAACACCGGGGAGCTGTTTTTT